This T cell receptor beta chain stems from a study of cytomegalovirus exposure and HLA in healthy donors. General study points: The listing of approximately 160 TCR beta chains classed them as cytomegalovirus-associated. A few chains tied to CMV proved CMV antigen-specific in vitro.

TCRdb keeps only in-frame clones here, not all; method: immunoSEQ multiplex PCR. The profile covers about 150,000 clones, with approximately 91% appearing a single time and around 3.4% taken by the ten largest. On this clone: Its antigen remains unknown.

Germline trimming cut 3 bases from V and 4 bases from J; bases unmatched to any gene: 2. This CDR3 has 13 amino acids. Germline values: CDR1 SQVTM, CDR2 ANQGSEA. The TCR originated in a woman between 18 and 30 years old in good health and CMV-seropositive. The V gene is TRBV29-1, the J gene TRBJ2-7; 11 bases line up with TRBD2. Sequencing was carried out using PBMCs. The CDR3 DNA follows: TGCAGCGTTGATACTAGCGGGAGTTACGAGCAGTACTTC. It translates to CSVDTSGSYEQYF.